Listed below are T cell receptor beta chains from one sample, sequenced in a study of T cell responses to AZD1222 COVID-19 vaccine. The table came from immunoSEQ multiplex PCR; TCRdb's copy has only in-frame clones and leaves some out. The repertoire holds about 140,000 clones, with 80% to 95% as singletons. The material sequenced was peripheral blood, taken on day 0 of AZD1222 vaccination. The receptor source for this set is an adult in good health. Both conserved end residues are part of each CDR3. The D gene is left open where the match is weak. A clone size is listed for some rows: how often the clone was seen (once, few, many), or a class if it is expanded.

j_call d_call clone_size v_call cdr3_aa cdr3_nt
TRBJ2-2 - once TRBV2 CASSETGISTGELFF TGTGCCAGCAGTGAAACAGGGATAAGCACCGGGGAGCTGTTTTTT
TRBJ2-7 TRBD1 - TRBV9 CASSAHEGTGGEQYF TGTGCCAGCAGCGCCCACGAGGGGACAGGGGGGGAGCAGTACTTC
TRBJ1-2 - - TRBV12-3/TRBV12-4 CASSTGVYGYTF TGTGCCAGCAGTACGGGGGTCTATGGCTACACCTTC
TRBJ2-7 - - TRBV28 CATRGHPLSYEQYF TGTGCCACGAGGGGTCATCCCCTCTCCTACGAGCAGTACTTC
TRBJ1-1 - - TRBV28 CASTETVPNTEAFF TGTGCCAGCACCGAAACAGTCCCGAACACTGAAGCTTTCTTT
TRBJ1-6 TRBD1 - TRBV9 CASSGRDRAYNSPLHF TGTGCCAGCAGCGGCCGGGACAGGGCCTATAATTCACCCCTCCACTTT
TRBJ2-5 - - TRBV7-2 CASSAWADKETQYF TGTGCCAGCAGCGCCTGGGCAGATAAAGAGACCCAGTACTTC
TRBJ2-1 TRBD2 - TRBV6-5 CASSKAGVFHNEQFF TGTGCCAGCAGCAAAGCGGGAGTCTTCCACAATGAGCAGTTCTTC
TRBJ2-4 - - TRBV2 CASSWDRTAVFKNIQYF TGTGCCAGCAGCTGGGATCGAACGGCGGTCTTCAAAAACATTCAGTACTTC
TRBJ1-5 - - TRBV4-1 CASSQASDSNQPQHF TGCGCCAGCAGCCAAGCATCAGATAGCAATCAGCCCCAGCATTTT
TRBJ1-3 - - TRBV5-4 CASSLGLASTHYSGNTIYF TGTGCCAGCAGCTTGGGGTTGGCATCGACACATTACTCTGGAAACACCATATATTTT
TRBJ2-7 - - TRBV6-5 CASSYSRERPEQYF TGTGCCAGCAGTTACAGTCGGGAGAGGCCCGAGCAGTACTTC
TRBJ2-7 TRBD2 - TRBV19 CASSMEGLAGSTYEQYF TGTGCCAGTAGTATGGAGGGCCTAGCGGGGTCGACCTACGAGCAGTACTTC
TRBJ1-2 - - TRBV5-1 CASSRQTESYGYTF TGCGCCAGCAGCCGTCAGACAGAGTCGTATGGCTACACCTTC
TRBJ2-1 TRBD2 - TRBV30 CAAGVRGTSGKFLGVYEQFF TGTGCCGCAGGGGTCCGTGGGACTAGCGGGAAATTTTTAGGTGTCTATGAGCAGTTCTTC
TRBJ2-6 - - TRBV10-3 CAISESTGSGANVLTF TGTGCCATCAGTGAGTCAACAGGGTCTGGGGCCAACGTCCTGACTTTC
TRBJ1-5 TRBD1 - TRBV19 CASSFGTGGGQPQHF TGTGCCAGTAGTTTCGGGACAGGTGGGGGTCAGCCCCAGCATTTT
TRBJ2-7 - - TRBV18 CASSPAGSKQYF TGTGCCAGCTCACCAGCGGGATCGAAGCAGTACTTC
TRBJ2-3 - - TRBV10-3 CAISESKASDLTDTQYF TGTGCCATCAGTGAGTCGAAGGCTAGCGACCTCACAGATACGCAGTATTTT
TRBJ2-7 TRBD1 - TRBV11-2 CASTHPGQGSFLEQYF TGTGCCAGCACCCACCCGGGACAGGGGTCCTTTCTAGAGCAGTACTTC
TRBJ2-2 - once TRBV7-9 CASSQTSLHTGELFF TGTGCCAGCAGCCAAACTAGCTTGCACACCGGGGAGCTGTTTTTT
TRBJ2-2 - - TRBV12-3/TRBV12-4 CASAKGPGELFF TGTGCCAGCGCCAAGGGGCCCGGGGAGCTGTTTTTT
TRBJ2-1 - once TRBV28 CASSLYNEQFF TGTGCCAGCAGTCTATACAATGAGCAGTTCTTC
TRBJ1-3 - - TRBV30 CARTASSGNTIYF TGTGCCCGCACAGCGAGCTCTGGAAACACCATATATTTT